One sample yielded the 12 T cell receptor beta chains listed below, sequenced in a study of radiotherapy plus CTLA-4 blockade in lung cancer. Generated by immunoSEQ multiplex PCR, the TCRdb table keeps only in-frame clones and is missing some. The sample has roughly 42,000 clones; approximately 62% are singletons. Sample: peripheral blood, taken from a patient treated with radiotherapy plus ipilimumab. All receptors derive from a human donor with non-small cell lung cancer who had a partial response to radiotherapy plus ipilimumab.

This clone was observed many times. The V and J genes are TRBV2 and TRBJ2-5; 9 bases agree with TRBD1. Germline CDR1 SNHLY, CDR2 FYNNEI. The trim removed 4 bases at V and 4 bases at J, leaving 4 bases unmatched. This CDR3 has 14 amino acids. For the CDR3, the DNA is TGTGCCAGCAGTGCACAGGGGGCGCGAGAGACCCAGTACTTC. This gives the protein CASSAQGARETQYF.

The chain couples TRBV7-3 to TRBJ2-1; TRBD2 matches at 10 bases. The CDR3 length is 16 residues. Trimming at V came to 1 base and at J to 7 bases, leaving 7 bases not matched to a gene. CDR1 SGHTA and CDR2 FQGTGA come from the germline V gene. The CDR3: CASSLIPASGRNEQFF. The CDR3 coding sequence is TGTGCCAGCAGCTTAATCCCGGCTAGCGGGAGAAATGAGCAGTTCTTC.

V usage is TRBV11-2 and J usage is TRBJ2-1; 8 bases align to TRBD2. CDR1 and CDR2 from the germline V gene are SGHAT and FQNNGV. This CDR3 spans 16 amino acids. V lost 1 base, J lost 3 bases, and 5 bases stayed unmatched. CDR3 in amino acids: CASSLGREDLYNEQFF. The CDR3 bases are TGTGCCAGCAGCTTAGGGCGGGAGGATCTCTACAATGAGCAGTTCTTC.

J is TRBJ1-4 and V is TRBV19, with D perhaps matching TRBD1 (5 bases). The V and J ends lost 1 base and 0 bases respectively, with 12 bases between them. Germline lookup yields CDR1 LNHDA and CDR2 SQIVND (reference sequence). There are 17 residues in the CDR3. CDR3 nucleotides: TGTGCCAGTAGTATAGGGTCAGGGCCAGCAACTAATGAAAAACTGTTTTTT. It translates to CASSIGSGPATNEKLFF. Full variable domain (remainder filled in from reference TRBV19 and TRBJ1-4): DGGITQSPKYLFRKEGQNVTLSCEQNLNHDAMYWYRQDPGQGLRLIYYSQIVNDFQKGDIAEGYSVSREKKESFPLTVTSAQKNPTAFYLCASSIGSGPATNEKLFFGSGTQLSVL.

The CDR3 coding sequence is TGTGCCAGCAGCTTAACCAGGGATGACACCGGGGAGCTGTTTTTT. It codes for CASSLTRDDTGELFF. The V and J genes are TRBV7-9 and TRBJ2-2; tentative D call: TRBD1 (5 bases). Between the trimmed V and J ends, which lost 2 bases and 3 bases, there was a span of 10 bases. CDR1 SEHNR and CDR2 FQNEAQ come from the germline V gene (reference sequence). This CDR3 region has 15 residues.

The V gene is TRBV27, the J gene TRBJ1-6; D remains unclear. V lost 2 bases, J lost 7 bases, and 9 bases lay in between. The CDR3 is 14 residues long. CDR1 and CDR2 (germline): MNHEY, SMNVEV (reference sequence). CDR3 sequence (DNA): TGTGCCAGCAGTTTAGGGCCCATCAATTCACCCCTCCACTTT. This translates into CASSLGPINSPLHF.

The CDR3 is CASSLARDYGYTF. The DNA of the CDR3 is TGTGCCAGCAGCTTAGCGCGGGACTATGGCTACACCTTC. The chain employs TRBV7-9 and TRBJ1-2; D unresolved. V gave up 0 bases and J gave up 3 bases, with 5 bases separating them. The length of the CDR3 is 13 residues. The germline V gene encodes CDR1 SEHNR and CDR2 FQNEAQ (reference sequence).

The chain carries TRBV2 and TRBJ2-3; maybe TRBD2 (7 bases). CDR1 SNHLY and CDR2 FYNNEI come from the germline V gene. This CDR3 contains 13 residues. The V end lost 7 bases, the J end lost 3 bases, and 11 bases lay between the germline ends. CDR3 DNA: TGTGCCAGCACCGGGGGGCCGACAGATACGCAGTATTTT. It translates to CASTGGPTDTQYF.

The gene calls are TRBV7-2 and TRBJ2-1; D gene ambiguous. CDR1 SGHTA and CDR2 FQGNSA come from the germline V gene. The CDR3 covers 15 residues. V dropped 5 bases and J dropped 0 bases, with 11 bases sitting between them. CDR3: CASSLGVLSYNEQFF. CDR3 DNA: TGTGCCAGCAGCCTGGGCGTCCTCTCCTACAATGAGCAGTTCTTC.

This chain connects TRBV6-5 to TRBJ2-7; 10 bases match TRBD2. Germline V lookup: CDR1 MNHEY, CDR2 SVGAGI. CDR3 length: 15 amino acids. After removal of 5 bases from V and 4 bases from J, the junction contained 8 bases not matched to a gene. The chain's CDR3 is CASSPASGSWYEQYF. As DNA, the CDR3 is TGTGCCAGCAGTCCCGCTAGCGGGAGTTGGTACGAGCAGTACTTC.

A single count supports this clone. The chain employs TRBV14 and TRBJ1-5, with D possibly matching TRBD1 (6 bases). The CDR3 totals 13 residues. Germline V CDR1 and CDR2: SGHDN, FVKESK. Between the trimmed V and J ends, which lost 8 bases and 6 bases, there was a span of 14 bases. DNA for the CDR3: TGTGCCAGCTCGACAGGAAGGGGTCAGCCCCAGCATTTT. Translating gives CASSTGRGQPQHF.

The genes are TRBV19 and TRBJ2-7; TRBD1 agrees at 7 bases. V shed 6 bases and J 4 bases; nucleotides not matched to a gene: 9. The CDR3 is 14 residues long. Germline V gene data show CDR1 as LNHDA and CDR2 as SQIVND (reference sequence). Written as DNA, the CDR3 is TGTGCCAGTAGGAGGACGGTACAGGGGTACGAGCAGTACTTC. It encodes CASRRTVQGYEQYF.